This T cell receptor beta chain was sequenced in a study of T-cell memory formation after mild COVID-19. Study summary: TCR clusters were largely donor specific. Points from the study as a whole: CD4+ contracting clones were mainly CM and EM; CD8+ ones, EMRA.

As regards this clonotype: Its specificity is not known.

Each CDR3 protein gets one entry after TCRdb re-called the 5' RACE reads with MiXCR. The table has approximately 89,000 distinct CDR3 sequences, over 10% seen once; the top ten hold 41%. Germline assignment: CDR1 MGHRA and CDR2 YSYEKL. Trimming cost V 6 bases and J 0 bases, with 7 bases left between them. The CDR3 runs to 13 residues. V and J are TRBV4-1 and TRBJ2-3; no reliable D call. The sequence was collected from a man aged 18 to 35 who had mild COVID-19 (a few samples of this study predate the infection). Cell type and time point are not known. Sequencing was done on a sample of PBMCs or a T cell subset sorted from them (not recorded which). The CDR3 region has the DNA TGCGCCAGCAGACCACACAGCACAGATACGCAGTATTTT. Amino acids: CASRPHSTDTQYF.